This TCR beta chain is from a study of cytomegalovirus exposure and HLA in healthy donors. Clones were sequenced by immunoSEQ multiplex PCR, and TCRdb holds only the in-frame ones, with some missing. The sample contains more than 45,000 clones, over 90% of which appear only once. Trimming took off 2 bases at V and 2 bases at J, with 9 bases between the two ends. The CDR3 sequence is 15 residues long. From germline, CDR1 is SGHVS and CDR2 FQNEAQ. The chain carries TRBV7-8 and TRBJ2-2; D may be TRBD1 (5 bases). This clonotype was sampled from a young man in good health and CMV-seronegative. Material: PBMCs. The CDR3 loop reads CASSLLGQNTGELFF. In DNA, the CDR3 is TGTGCCAGCAGCTTATTGGGGCAAAACACCGGGGAGCTGTTTTTT.